A single sample is the source of the 30 T cell receptor beta chains below, sequenced in a study of blood T cells in healthy people across ages. PCR was performed a second time for 7 to 11 cycles using a sample-barcoded 5' primer and a J-beta primer mix. One entry per CDR3 protein, called by TCRdb with MiXCR from the 5' RACE reads. Here the sample spans 1.5 million to 1.8 million distinct CDR3 sequences, approximately 43% being singletons. The specimen sequenced was blood. Receptors originate from a woman younger than 30 in good health.

This clonotype was observed a few times. The chain carries TRBV28 and TRBJ1-2, with D uncertain. Germline CDR1 reads MDHEN; CDR2 reads SYDVKM. The CDR3 is 12 residues long. V was clipped by 8 bases and J by 8 bases, with 15 bases between them. CDR3 DNA: TGTGCCAGCCAGGACCGTCCTGCAGGCTACACCTTC. Amino acid sequence: CASQDRPAGYTF.

With respect to this clonotype: A much bigger clone sits one base away, suggesting this may be a read error. This likely comes from a read error, as the CDR3 has no conserved phenylalanine or tryptophan at its end. This chain links TRBV5-1 with TRBJ2-1; D is possibly TRBD2 (6 bases). The V end lost 0 bases, the J end lost 0 bases, and 7 bases lay between the germline ends. CDR1 SGHRS and CDR2 YFSETQ come from the germline V gene. CDR3 length equals 15 residues. In DNA, the CDR3 is TGCGCCAGCAGCTTGGGGGACTTCTCCTACAATGAGCAGTTCTAC. This gives the protein CASSLGDFSYNEQFY.

The chain recombines TRBV12-3 or TRBV12-4 with TRBJ2-1, with a possible D match to TRBD2 (5 bases). This CDR3 contains 15 residues. V gave up 5 bases and J gave up 5 bases, with 16 bases separating them. CDR3 amino acids: CASSPDYPPDNEQFF. The CDR3 bases are TGTGCCAGCAGTCCAGACTACCCACCGGACAATGAGCAGTTCTTC.

The rearrangement uses TRBV7-3 and TRBJ2-3, with a possible D match to TRBD2 (5 bases). V lost 2 bases and J lost 3, with 15 bases in between. In germline, CDR1 is SGHTA, CDR2 FQGTGA. The CDR3 consists of 16 residues. CDR3 region: CASSLSGTYRTDTQYF. CDR3 nucleotide sequence: TGTGCCAGCAGCTTATCGGGAACGTACCGAACAGATACGCAGTATTTT.

This chain connects TRBV20-1 to TRBJ1-4, with 10 bases aligning to TRBD1. CDR3 length equals 15 residues. Germline V lookup: CDR1 DFQATT, CDR2 SNEGSKA (reference sequence). Trimming took 0 bases from V and 7 from J; bases not matched to a gene: 5. The DNA for the CDR3 is TGCAGTGCTAGAGATGGAGGGACAGGGGCTGAAAAACTGTTTTTT. The encoded protein is CSARDGGTGAEKLFF.

This sequence joins TRBV7-2 and TRBJ1-4, with D possibly matching TRBD1 (5 bases). This CDR3 has 15 residues. Trimming left V 8 bases short and J 5 bases short, with 18 bases between. Germline CDR1 reads SGHTA; CDR2 reads FQGNSA. CDR3: CASGQAGNPNEKLFF. CDR3 nucleotides: TGTGCCAGCGGGCAAGCAGGGAATCCGAATGAAAAACTGTTTTTT.

The chain recombines TRBV7-8 with TRBJ2-5, with 7 bases that match TRBD1. Per the germline V gene, CDR1 is SGHVS and CDR2 is FQNEAQ. The junction had 7 bases not matched to a gene; V was cut back by 4 bases and J by 5 bases. The CDR3 runs 14 residues. This chain's CDR3 is CASSYPTGSETQYF. In DNA, the CDR3 is TGTGCCAGCAGCTACCCGACAGGGTCGGAGACCCAGTACTTC.

This clonotype was observed a handful of times. The chain links TRBV4-3 to TRBJ2-1, with 15 positions matching TRBD2. Germline CDR1 and CDR2: LGHNA and YSLEER. V was clipped by 0 bases and J by 13 bases; unmatched bases: 7. The CDR3 length is 16 residues. CDR3 residues: CASSQETGTSGRLQFF. CDR3 coding DNA: TGCGCCAGCAGCCAAGAGACCGGGACTAGCGGGAGGCTACAGTTCTTC.

The chain is built from TRBV10-3 and TRBJ1-1; D is unclear. Looked up from germline, CDR1 is ENHRY and CDR2 is SYGVKD. V shed 3 bases and J shed 3 bases, with 8 bases lying between them. The CDR3 loop spans 13 amino acids. In nucleotides, the CDR3 is TGTGCCATCAGTGACGGGTCTCACACTGAAGCTTTCTTT. Translation: CAISDGSHTEAFF.

This chain joins TRBV25-1 and TRBJ1-2; a weak D match, TRBD1 (6 bases). Trimming stripped 1 base from V and 8 bases from J, with 14 bases between. Germline CDR1 MGHDK, CDR2 SYGVNS. CDR3 length equals 14 residues. The CDR3 loop reads CASSELGAPRGYTF. As DNA, the CDR3 is TGTGCCAGCAGTGAATTGGGGGCCCCTCGAGGCTACACCTTC.

The chain combines TRBV9 with TRBJ2-3, with 9 nucleotides matching TRBD1. Trimming cost V 4 bases and J 0 bases; bases outside gene matches: 3. The CDR3 extends over 15 amino acids. CDR1 is SGDLS and CDR2 is YYNGEE in the germline V gene. CDR3 residues: CASSRQGDSTDTQYF. CDR3 nucleotides: TGTGCCAGCAGCCGACAGGGGGATAGCACAGATACGCAGTATTTT.

The chain links TRBV10-3 to TRBJ2-7, with TRBD2 matching over 9 bases. The CDR3 totals 15 residues. Germline values: CDR1 ENHRY, CDR2 SYGVKD. V lost 4 bases, J lost 7 bases, and 11 bases stayed unmatched. The CDR3 DNA is TGTGCCATCAGTGTTTGGAGCGGGAGGAATAATGAGCAGTACTTC. Translation gives CAISVWSGRNNEQYF.

V is TRBV5-1 and J is TRBJ1-2; TRBD1 matches at 7 bases. CDR1 and CDR2 from the germline V gene are SGHRS and YFSETQ. The CDR3 length is 15 residues. The trim removed 4 bases at V and 2 bases at J, leaving 8 bases unmatched. The CDR3 DNA reads TGCGCCAGCAGCCCCCAGGGGGAGTTAAACTATGGCTACACCTTC. Translation gives CASSPQGELNYGYTF.

This clonotype was counted a few times. The chain is built from TRBV20-1 and TRBJ2-7; D may be TRBD2 (6 bases). The germline V gene encodes CDR1 DFQATT and CDR2 SNEGSKA (reference sequence). CDR3 size: 14 residues. Trimming removed 4 bases from V and 2 bases from J, with 15 bases in between. CDR3 DNA: TGCAGTGCTACTTTAGCGGCAGGAGCCTACGAGCAGTACTTC. Translating it yields CSATLAAGAYEQYF.

The chain joins TRBV28 to TRBJ2-1; no clear D gene. The CDR3 is made up of 17 amino acids. In germline, CDR1 is MDHEN, CDR2 SYDVKM. Trimming took 6 bases from V and 3 from J, leaving 21 bases between them. The CDR3 sequence is CASSYDVINWVYNEQFF. The CDR3 region has the DNA TGTGCCAGCAGCTACGACGTAATAAACTGGGTCTACAATGAGCAGTTCTTC.

This clonotype came up a few times. The V and J genes are TRBV7-6 and TRBJ1-1, with D possibly TRBD1 on 6 matching bases. The CDR3 runs to 17 residues. V was trimmed by 1 base and J by 1 base, leaving 16 bases between them. The germline CDR1 and CDR2 sequences are SGHVS and FNYEAQ. The chain's CDR3 is CASSLDRLGGRNTEAFF. CDR3 coding DNA: TGTGCCAGCAGCTTAGACCGCCTAGGGGGAAGGAACACTGAAGCTTTCTTT.

V is TRBV7-9 and J is TRBJ2-6; D possibly uses TRBD1 or TRBD2 (5 bases each). V lost 5 bases and J lost 4, with 15 bases in between. Germline loops: CDR1 SEHNR, CDR2 FQNEAQ (reference sequence). CDR3 length equals 16 residues. CDR3: CASSPGPFLGANVLTF. Written as DNA, the CDR3 is TGTGCCAGCAGCCCGGGACCATTCTTGGGGGCCAACGTCCTGACTTTC.

The V call is TRBV3-1, the J call TRBJ2-4, with D possibly being TRBD1 or TRBD2 (5 bases each). Germline CDR1 is LGHDT and CDR2 is YNNKEL (reference sequence). The CDR3 covers 16 residues. Trimming cost V 4 bases and J 13 bases, with 26 bases left between them. CDR3 sequence reads: CASSLEWTTGSKEQYF. The DNA for the CDR3 is TGTGCCAGCAGCCTAGAATGGACAACGGGGTCGAAGGAGCAGTACTTC.

This chain connects TRBV12-3 or TRBV12-4 to TRBJ2-5; TRBD2 agrees at 8 bases. The trim removed 8 bases at V and 2 bases at J, leaving 4 bases unmatched. This CDR3 contains 13 residues. The CDR3 here is CASGGRRQETQYF. CDR3 nucleotide sequence: TGTGCCAGCGGCGGGAGGAGGCAAGAGACCCAGTACTTC.

This clonotype was seen more than once but under ten times. The V and J genes are TRBV27 and TRBJ2-1, with a weak D call TRBD2 (7 bases). Germline lookup yields CDR1 MNHEY and CDR2 SMNVEV (reference sequence). The ends were cut back, 2 bases at V and 7 bases at J, with 15 bases in the middle. The CDR3 runs 15 residues. Written as DNA, the CDR3 is TGTGCCAGCAGTTTAAGTGGGGGGGCCCGTAATGAGCAGTTCTTC. It is translated as CASSLSGGARNEQFF.

The chain links TRBV7-9 to TRBJ1-2, with a tentative D call TRBD1 (5 bases). This CDR3 contains 15 residues. V shed 3 bases and J shed 0 bases, with 11 bases lying between them. CDR1 and CDR2 from the germline V gene are SEHNR and FQNEAQ (reference sequence). The CDR3, as DNA: TGTGCCAGCAGCTTCACCGGGGGGACTAACTATGGCTACACCTTC. This codes for CASSFTGGTNYGYTF.

The genes are TRBV7-2 and TRBJ2-5; TRBD1 might be the D (6 bases). CDR1 SGHTA and CDR2 FQGNSA come from the germline V gene. This CDR3 contains 14 residues. V dropped 3 bases and J dropped 4 bases, with 12 bases sitting between them. The CDR3: CASSFWGQGETQYF. CDR3 in DNA: TGTGCCAGCAGCTTCTGGGGGCAGGGAGAGACCCAGTACTTC.

CDR3 region: CASSLEVAGGLEQYF. CDR3 sequence (DNA): TGTGCCAGCAGCTTAGAGGTAGCGGGAGGGCTCGAGCAGTACTTC. The chain couples TRBV7-2 to TRBJ2-5, with TRBD2 matching 11 bases. With the DNA end fitting TRBJ2-7 better, the J assignment may be wrong. The CDR3 loop spans 15 amino acids. Germline V gives CDR1 SGHTA, CDR2 FQGNSA.

V is TRBV6-6 and J is TRBJ2-7; tentative D call: TRBD2 (5 bases). V was pared by 0 bases and J by 7 bases, with 13 bases between. Germline loops: CDR1 MNHNY, CDR2 SVGAGI (reference sequence). The CDR3 has 14 amino acids. CDR3 protein: CASSYSMYGDEQYF. In DNA, the CDR3 is TGTGCCAGCAGTTACTCGATGTACGGGGATGAGCAGTACTTC.

CDR3 protein: CASSLGAVDYEQYF. The CDR3 nucleotides read TGTGCCAGCAGTTTAGGAGCTGTGGACTACGAGCAGTACTTC. This rearrangement joins TRBV28 to TRBJ2-7; unclear D gene. Germline CDR1 and CDR2: MDHEN and SYDVKM. V was trimmed by 2 bases and J by 3 bases, leaving 11 bases between them. This CDR3 is built from 14 residues.

The chain joins TRBV5-1 to TRBJ2-1; possibly TRBD1 for D (6 bases). This CDR3 is built from 16 residues. The V end lost 3 bases, the J end lost 8 bases, and 21 bases lay between the germline ends. The germline V gene has CDR1 SGHRS and CDR2 YFSETQ. The CDR3 nucleotides read TGCGCCAGCAGCTCGTATGACAGGAGTAGAGATGATGAGCAGTTCTTC. Translated: CASSSYDRSRDDEQFF.

This clonotype was found a few times. The chain is built from TRBV6-2 or TRBV6-3 and TRBJ2-7, with 10 bases lining up with TRBD2. The CDR3 length is 14 residues. With 6 bases clipped from V and 7 bases from J, the junction kept 9 bases outside the gene matches. The germline V gene encodes CDR1 MNHEY and CDR2 SVGEGT. The CDR3 bases are TGTGCCAGCAGACTAGCGGGGAGGTACAATGAGCAGTACTTC. It is translated as CASRLAGRYNEQYF.

This chain uses TRBV20-1 with TRBJ1-2, with TRBD1 matching over 8 bases. The CDR3 is 15 residues long. V gave up 0 bases and J gave up 5 bases; unmatched junction bases: 8. Germline V gene data show CDR1 as DFQATT and CDR2 as SNEGSKA (reference sequence). The CDR3 DNA sequence: TGCAGTGCTAGAGAATTAGGACAGGGCTATTATGGCTACACCTTC. This encodes CSARELGQGYYGYTF.

This clonotype was counted between two and nine times. The chain is built from TRBV6-4 and TRBJ2-3, with 10 bases identical to TRBD2. There are 16 residues in the CDR3. J gave up 3 bases and V 2 bases, and 5 bases lay outside the gene matches. Germline CDR1 and CDR2: MRHNA and SNTAGT. CDR3 sequence: CASSDGTSDGTDTQYF. The CDR3 nucleotides are TGTGCCAGCAGTGACGGGACTAGCGATGGGACAGATACGCAGTATTTT.

The chain recombines TRBV7-2 with TRBJ2-7; 10 positions agree with TRBD1. Per germline, CDR1 SGHTA and CDR2 FQGNSA. V shed 1 base, J shed 3 bases, and the junction held 3 bases outside the gene matches. The CDR3 totals 15 residues. Here the CDR3 DNA reads TGTGCCAGCAGCTTAGAAGGACAGGGGGACTACGAGCAGTACTTC. It translates to CASSLEGQGDYEQYF.